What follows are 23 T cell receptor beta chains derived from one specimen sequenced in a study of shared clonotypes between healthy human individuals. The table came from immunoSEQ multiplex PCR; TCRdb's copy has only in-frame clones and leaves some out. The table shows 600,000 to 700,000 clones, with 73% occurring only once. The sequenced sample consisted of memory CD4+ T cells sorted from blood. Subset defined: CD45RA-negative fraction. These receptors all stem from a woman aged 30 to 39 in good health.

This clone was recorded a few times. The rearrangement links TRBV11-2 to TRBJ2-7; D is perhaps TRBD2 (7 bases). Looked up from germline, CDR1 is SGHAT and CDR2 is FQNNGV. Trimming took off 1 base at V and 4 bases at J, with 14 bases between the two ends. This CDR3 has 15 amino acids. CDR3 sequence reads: CASSLGKRDTYEQYF. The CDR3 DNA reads TGTGCCAGCAGCTTAGGAAAGCGGGACACTTACGAGCAGTACTTC.

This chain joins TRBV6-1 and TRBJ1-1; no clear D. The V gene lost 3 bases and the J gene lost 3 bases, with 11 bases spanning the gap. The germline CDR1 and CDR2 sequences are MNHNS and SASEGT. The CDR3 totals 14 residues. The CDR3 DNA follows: TGTGCCAGCAGTGAGCAGGTTGCGTACACTGAAGCTTTCTTT. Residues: CASSEQVAYTEAFF.

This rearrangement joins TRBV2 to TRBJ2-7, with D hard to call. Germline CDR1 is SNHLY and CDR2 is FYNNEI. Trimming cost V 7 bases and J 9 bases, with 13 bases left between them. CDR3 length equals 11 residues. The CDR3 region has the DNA TGTGCCAGCACCGAGACGGCCGCGCAGTACTTC. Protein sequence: CASTETAAQYF.

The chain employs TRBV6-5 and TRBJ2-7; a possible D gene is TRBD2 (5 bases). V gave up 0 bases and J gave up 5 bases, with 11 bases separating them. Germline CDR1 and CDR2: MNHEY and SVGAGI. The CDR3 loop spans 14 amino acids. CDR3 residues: CASSYSILADEQYF. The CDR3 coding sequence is TGTGCCAGCAGTTACTCGATTCTAGCCGACGAGCAGTACTTC.

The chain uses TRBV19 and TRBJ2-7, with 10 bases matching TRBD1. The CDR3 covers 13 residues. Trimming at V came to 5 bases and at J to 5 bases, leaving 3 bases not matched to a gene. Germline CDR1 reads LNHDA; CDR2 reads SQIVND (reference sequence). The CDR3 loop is CASSAGQGNEQYF. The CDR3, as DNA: TGTGCCAGTAGTGCGGGACAGGGGAACGAGCAGTACTTC.

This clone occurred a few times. CDR3 loop: CASSLDSYEQYF. The DNA of the CDR3 is TGTGCCAGCAGCCTAGACAGTTACGAGCAGTACTTC. The V and J genes are TRBV6-1 and TRBJ2-7; D is possibly TRBD1 (5 bases). Trimming pared 6 bases from V and 4 bases from J, leaving 10 bases between. Germline CDR1 and CDR2: MNHNS and SASEGT. The CDR3 extends over 12 amino acids.

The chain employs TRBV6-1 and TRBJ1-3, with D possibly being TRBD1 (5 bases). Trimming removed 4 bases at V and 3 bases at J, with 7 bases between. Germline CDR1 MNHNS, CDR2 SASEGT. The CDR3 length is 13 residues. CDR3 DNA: TGTGCCAGCAGTGGGACAAATGGAAACACCATATATTTT. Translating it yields CASSGTNGNTIYF.

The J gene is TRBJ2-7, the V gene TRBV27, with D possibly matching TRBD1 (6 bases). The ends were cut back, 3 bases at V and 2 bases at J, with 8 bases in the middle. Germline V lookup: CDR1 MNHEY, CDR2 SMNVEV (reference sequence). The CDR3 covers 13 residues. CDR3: CASSFRTAYEQYF. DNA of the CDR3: TGTGCCAGCAGTTTCCGGACAGCCTACGAGCAGTACTTC.

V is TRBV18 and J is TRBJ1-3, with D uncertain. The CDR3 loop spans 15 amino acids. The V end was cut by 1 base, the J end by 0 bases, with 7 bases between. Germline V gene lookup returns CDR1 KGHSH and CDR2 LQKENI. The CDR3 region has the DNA TGTGCCAGCTCACCACGAACTAACTCTGGAAACACCATATATTTT. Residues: CASSPRTNSGNTIYF.

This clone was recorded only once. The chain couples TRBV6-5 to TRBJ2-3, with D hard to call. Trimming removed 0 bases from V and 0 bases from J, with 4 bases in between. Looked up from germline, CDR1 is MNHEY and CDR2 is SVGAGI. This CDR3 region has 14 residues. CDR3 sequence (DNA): TGTGCCAGCAGTTACTCGTCCAGCACAGATACGCAGTATTTT. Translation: CASSYSSSTDTQYF.

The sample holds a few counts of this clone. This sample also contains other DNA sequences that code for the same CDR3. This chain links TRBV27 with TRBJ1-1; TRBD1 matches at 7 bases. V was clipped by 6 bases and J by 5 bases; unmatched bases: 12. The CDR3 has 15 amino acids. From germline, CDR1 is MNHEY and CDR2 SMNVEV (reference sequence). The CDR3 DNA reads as TGTGCCAGCAGACCGAAACGACAGGGAAGGACTGAAGCTTTCTTT. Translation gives CASRPKRQGRTEAFF.

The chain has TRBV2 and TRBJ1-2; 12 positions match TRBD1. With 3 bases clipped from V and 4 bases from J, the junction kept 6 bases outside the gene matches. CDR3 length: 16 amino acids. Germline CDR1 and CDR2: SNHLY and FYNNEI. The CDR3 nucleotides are TGTGCCAGCAGTGAGGGGGACAGGGGGCGCCGCTATGGCTACACCTTC. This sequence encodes CASSEGDRGRRYGYTF.

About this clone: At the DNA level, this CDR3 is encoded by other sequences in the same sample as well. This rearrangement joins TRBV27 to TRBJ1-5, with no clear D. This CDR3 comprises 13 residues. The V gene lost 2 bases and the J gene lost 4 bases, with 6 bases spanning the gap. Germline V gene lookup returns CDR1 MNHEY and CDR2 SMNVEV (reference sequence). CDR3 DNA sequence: TGTGCCAGCAGTTTAAGAGAAAATCAGCCCCAGCATTTT. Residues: CASSLRENQPQHF.

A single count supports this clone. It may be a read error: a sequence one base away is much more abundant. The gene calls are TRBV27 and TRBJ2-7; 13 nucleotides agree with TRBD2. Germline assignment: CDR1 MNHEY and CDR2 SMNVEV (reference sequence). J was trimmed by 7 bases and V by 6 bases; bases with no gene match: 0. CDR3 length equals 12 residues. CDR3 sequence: CASRGLAGEQYF. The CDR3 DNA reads TGTGCCAGCAGGGGACTAGCGGGGGAGCAGTACTTC.

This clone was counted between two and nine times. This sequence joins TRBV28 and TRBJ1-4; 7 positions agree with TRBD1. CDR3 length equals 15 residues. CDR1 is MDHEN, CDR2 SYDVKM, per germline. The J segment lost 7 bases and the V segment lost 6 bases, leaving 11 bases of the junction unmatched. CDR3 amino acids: CASRFRPAGGEKLFF. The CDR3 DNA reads TGTGCCAGCAGGTTTCGCCCTGCAGGGGGTGAAAAACTGTTTTTT. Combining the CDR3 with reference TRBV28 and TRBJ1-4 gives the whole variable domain DVKVTQSSRYLVKRTGEKVFLECVQDMDHENMFWYRQDPGLGLRLIYFSYDVKMKEKGDIPEGYSVSREKKERFSLILESASTNQTSMYLCASRFRPAGGEKLFFGSGTQLSVL.

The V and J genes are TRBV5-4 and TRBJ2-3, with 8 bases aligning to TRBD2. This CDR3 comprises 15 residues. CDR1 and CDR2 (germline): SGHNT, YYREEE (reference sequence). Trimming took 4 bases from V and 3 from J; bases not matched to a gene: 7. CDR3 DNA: TGTGCCAGCAGCCCCTTTGGACTAGCTACAGATACGCAGTATTTT. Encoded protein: CASSPFGLATDTQYF.

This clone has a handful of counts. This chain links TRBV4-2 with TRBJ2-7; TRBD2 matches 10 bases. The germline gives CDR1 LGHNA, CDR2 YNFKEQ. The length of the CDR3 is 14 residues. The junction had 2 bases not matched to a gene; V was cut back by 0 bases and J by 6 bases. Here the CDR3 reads CASSQELAGREQYF. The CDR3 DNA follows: TGTGCCAGCAGCCAAGAACTAGCGGGACGCGAGCAGTACTTC.

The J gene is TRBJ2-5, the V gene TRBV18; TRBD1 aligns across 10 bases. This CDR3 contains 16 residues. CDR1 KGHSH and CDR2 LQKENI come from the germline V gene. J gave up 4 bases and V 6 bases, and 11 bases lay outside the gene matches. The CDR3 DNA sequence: TGTGCCAGCTCGACATCTGTGGACAGGGGGTTAGAGACCCAGTACTTC. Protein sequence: CASSTSVDRGLETQYF. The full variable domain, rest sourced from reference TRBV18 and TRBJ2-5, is NAGVMQNPRHLVRRRGQEARLRCSPMKGHSHVYWYRQLPEEGLKFMVYLQKENIIDESGMPKERFSAEFPKEGPSILRIQQVVRGDSAAYFCASSTSVDRGLETQYFGPGTRLLVL.

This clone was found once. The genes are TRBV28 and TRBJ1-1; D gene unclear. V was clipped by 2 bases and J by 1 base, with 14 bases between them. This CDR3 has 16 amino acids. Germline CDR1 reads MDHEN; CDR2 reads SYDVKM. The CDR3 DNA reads TGTGCCAGCAGTTTAGTGTTGGGTTCCCAGAACACTGAAGCTTTCTTT. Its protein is CASSLVLGSQNTEAFF.

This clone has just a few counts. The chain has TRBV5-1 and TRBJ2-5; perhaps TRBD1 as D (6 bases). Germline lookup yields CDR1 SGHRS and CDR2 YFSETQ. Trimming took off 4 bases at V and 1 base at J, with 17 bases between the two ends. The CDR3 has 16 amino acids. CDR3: CASSQDPVGGQETQYF. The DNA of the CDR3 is TGCGCCAGCAGCCAAGACCCCGTAGGGGGCCAAGAGACCCAGTACTTC.

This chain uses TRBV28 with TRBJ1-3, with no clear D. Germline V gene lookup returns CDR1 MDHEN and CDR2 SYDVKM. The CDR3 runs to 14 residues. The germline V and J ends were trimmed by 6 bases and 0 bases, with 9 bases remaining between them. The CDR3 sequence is CASSLDLSGNTIYF. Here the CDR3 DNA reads TGTGCCAGCAGCCTGGACCTCTCTGGAAACACCATATATTTT.

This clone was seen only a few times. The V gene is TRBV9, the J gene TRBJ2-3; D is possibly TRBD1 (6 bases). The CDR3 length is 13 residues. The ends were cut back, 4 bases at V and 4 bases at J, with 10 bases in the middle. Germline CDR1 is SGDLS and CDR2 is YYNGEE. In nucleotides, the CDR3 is TGTGCCAGCAGCAAACAGGGAGCAGATACGCAGTATTTT. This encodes CASSKQGADTQYF. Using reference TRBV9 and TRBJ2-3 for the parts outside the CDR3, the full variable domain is DSGVTQTPKHLITATGQRVTLRCSPRSGDLSVYWYQQSLDQGLQFLIQYYNGEERAKGNILERFSAQQFPDLHSELNLSSLELGDSALYFCASSKQGADTQYFGPGTRLTVL.

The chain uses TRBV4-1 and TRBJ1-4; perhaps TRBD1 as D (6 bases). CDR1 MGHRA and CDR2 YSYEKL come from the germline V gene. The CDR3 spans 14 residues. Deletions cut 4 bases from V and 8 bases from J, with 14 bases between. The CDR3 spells CASSPGQSREKLFF. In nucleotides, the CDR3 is TGCGCCAGCAGCCCCGGACAGTCGAGGGAAAAACTGTTTTTT.